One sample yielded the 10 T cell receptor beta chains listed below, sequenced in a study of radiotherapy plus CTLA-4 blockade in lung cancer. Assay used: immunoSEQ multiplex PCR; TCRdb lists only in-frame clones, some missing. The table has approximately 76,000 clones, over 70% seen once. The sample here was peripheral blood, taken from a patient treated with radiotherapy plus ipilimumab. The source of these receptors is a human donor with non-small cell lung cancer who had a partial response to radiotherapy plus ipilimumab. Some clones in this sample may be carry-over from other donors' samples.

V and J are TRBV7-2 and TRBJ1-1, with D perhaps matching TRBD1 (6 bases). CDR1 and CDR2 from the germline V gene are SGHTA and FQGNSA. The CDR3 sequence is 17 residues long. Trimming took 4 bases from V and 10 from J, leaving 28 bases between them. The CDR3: CASSSAGANAILRGAFF. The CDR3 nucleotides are TGTGCCAGCAGCTCGGCGGGGGCTAATGCCATACTAAGGGGAGCTTTCTTT.

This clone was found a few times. Here the CDR3 reads CASSSPGGILSTEAFF. CDR3 in DNA: TGTGCCAGCAGTTCCCCGGGGGGGATCCTAAGCACTGAAGCTTTCTTT. This rearrangement joins TRBV6-6 to TRBJ1-1; maybe TRBD1 (5 bases). The CDR3 extends over 16 amino acids. V was trimmed by 4 bases and J by 4 bases, leaving 19 bases between them. From germline, CDR1 is MNHNY and CDR2 SVGAGI (reference sequence).

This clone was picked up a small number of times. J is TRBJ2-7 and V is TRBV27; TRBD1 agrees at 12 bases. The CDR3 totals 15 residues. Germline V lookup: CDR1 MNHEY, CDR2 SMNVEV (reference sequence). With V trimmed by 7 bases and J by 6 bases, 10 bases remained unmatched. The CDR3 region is CASNPRDRGLGEQYF. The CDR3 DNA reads TGTGCCAGCAATCCCCGGGACAGGGGGCTGGGCGAGCAGTACTTC.

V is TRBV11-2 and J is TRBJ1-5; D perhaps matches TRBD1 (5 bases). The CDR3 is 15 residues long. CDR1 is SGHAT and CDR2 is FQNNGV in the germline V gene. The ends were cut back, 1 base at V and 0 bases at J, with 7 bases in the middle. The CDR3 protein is CASSLGQNSNQPQHF. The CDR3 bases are TGTGCCAGCAGCTTAGGACAGAATAGCAATCAGCCCCAGCATTTT.

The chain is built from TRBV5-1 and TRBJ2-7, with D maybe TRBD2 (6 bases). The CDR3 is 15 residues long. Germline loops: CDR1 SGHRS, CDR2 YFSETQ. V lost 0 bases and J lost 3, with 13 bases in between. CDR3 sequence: CASSLASGEDYEQYF. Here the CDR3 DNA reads TGCGCCAGCAGCTTGGCTTCGGGGGAGGACTACGAGCAGTACTTC.

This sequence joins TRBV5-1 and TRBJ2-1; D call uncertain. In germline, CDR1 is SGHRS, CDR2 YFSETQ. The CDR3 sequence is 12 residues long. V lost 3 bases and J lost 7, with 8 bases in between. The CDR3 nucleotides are TGCGCCAGCAGCTCCTATTCAAATGAGCAGTTCTTC. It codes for CASSSYSNEQFF.

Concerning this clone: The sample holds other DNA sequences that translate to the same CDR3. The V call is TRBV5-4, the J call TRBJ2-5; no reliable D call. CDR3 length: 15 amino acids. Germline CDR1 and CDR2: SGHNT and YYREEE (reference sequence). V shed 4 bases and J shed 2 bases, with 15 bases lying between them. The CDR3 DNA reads TGTGCCAGCAGCCACGAACTCGGGTTACAAGAGACCCAGTACTTC. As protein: CASSHELGLQETQYF.

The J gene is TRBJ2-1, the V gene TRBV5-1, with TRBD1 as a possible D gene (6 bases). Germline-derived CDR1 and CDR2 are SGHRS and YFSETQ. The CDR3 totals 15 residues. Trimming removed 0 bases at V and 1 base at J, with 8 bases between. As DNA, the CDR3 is TGCGCCAGCAGCTTGGAGACAGGATCCTACAATGAGCAGTTCTTC. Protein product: CASSLETGSYNEQFF.

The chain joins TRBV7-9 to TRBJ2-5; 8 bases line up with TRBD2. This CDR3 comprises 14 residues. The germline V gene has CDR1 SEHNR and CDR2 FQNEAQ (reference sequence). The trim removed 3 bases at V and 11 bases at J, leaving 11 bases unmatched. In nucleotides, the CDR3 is TGTGCCAGCAGCTTCGGTAGCGGGACCGTGGAGCAGTACTTC. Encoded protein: CASSFGSGTVEQYF.

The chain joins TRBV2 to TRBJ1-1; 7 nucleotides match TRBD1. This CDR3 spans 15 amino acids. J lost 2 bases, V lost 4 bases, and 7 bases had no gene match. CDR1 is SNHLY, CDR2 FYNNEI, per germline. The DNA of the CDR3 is TGTGCCAGCAGTGCCCAGCGACAGGGTAACACTGAAGCTTTCTTT. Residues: CASSAQRQGNTEAFF.